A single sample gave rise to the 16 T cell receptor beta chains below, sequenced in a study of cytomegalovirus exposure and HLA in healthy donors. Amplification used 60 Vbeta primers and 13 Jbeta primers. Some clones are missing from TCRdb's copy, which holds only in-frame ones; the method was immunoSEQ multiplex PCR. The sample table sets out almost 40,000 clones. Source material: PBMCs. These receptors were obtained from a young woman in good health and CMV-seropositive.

CDR3 loop: CASSLGIQGQPQHF. CDR3 DNA: TGTGCCAGCAGCTTAGGAATCCAGGGACAGCCCCAGCATTTT. This chain uses TRBV7-2 with TRBJ1-5, with a possible D match to TRBD1 (5 bases). With 1 base removed from V and 7 bases from J, the gap between germline ends came to 11 bases. Germline V lookup: CDR1 SGHTA, CDR2 FQGNSA. CDR3 length equals 14 residues.

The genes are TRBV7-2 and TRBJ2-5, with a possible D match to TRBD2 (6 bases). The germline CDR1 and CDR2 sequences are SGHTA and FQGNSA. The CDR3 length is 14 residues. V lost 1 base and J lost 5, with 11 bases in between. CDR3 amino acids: CASSLGGVGETQYF. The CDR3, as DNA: TGTGCCAGCAGCTTAGGGGGGGTGGGGGAGACCCAGTACTTC.

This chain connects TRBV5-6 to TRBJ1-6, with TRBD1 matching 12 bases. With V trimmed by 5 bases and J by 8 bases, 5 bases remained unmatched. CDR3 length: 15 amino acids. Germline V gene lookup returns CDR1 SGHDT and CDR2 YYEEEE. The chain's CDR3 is CASSWGQGAYSPLHF. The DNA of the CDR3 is TGTGCCAGCAGTTGGGGACAGGGGGCTTATTCACCCCTCCACTTT. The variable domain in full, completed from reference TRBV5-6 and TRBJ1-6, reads DAGVTQSPTHLIKTRGQQVTLRCSPKSGHDTVSWYQQALGQGPQFIFQYYEEEERQRGNFPDRFSGHQFPNYSSELNVNALLLGDSALYLCASSWGQGAYSPLHFGNGTRLTVT.

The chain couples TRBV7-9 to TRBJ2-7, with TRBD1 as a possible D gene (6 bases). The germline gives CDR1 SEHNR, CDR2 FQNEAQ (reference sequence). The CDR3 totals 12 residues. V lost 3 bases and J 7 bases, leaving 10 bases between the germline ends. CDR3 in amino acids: CASSFTGWEQYF. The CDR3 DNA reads TGTGCCAGCAGCTTTACAGGGTGGGAGCAGTACTTC.

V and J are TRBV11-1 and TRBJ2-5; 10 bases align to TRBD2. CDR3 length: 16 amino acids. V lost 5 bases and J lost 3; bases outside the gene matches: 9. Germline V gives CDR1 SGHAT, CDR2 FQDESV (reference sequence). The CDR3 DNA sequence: TGTGCCAGCAGCGAGGGTAGCGGGGGGCTAGAAGAGACCCAGTACTTC. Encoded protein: CASSEGSGGLEETQYF.

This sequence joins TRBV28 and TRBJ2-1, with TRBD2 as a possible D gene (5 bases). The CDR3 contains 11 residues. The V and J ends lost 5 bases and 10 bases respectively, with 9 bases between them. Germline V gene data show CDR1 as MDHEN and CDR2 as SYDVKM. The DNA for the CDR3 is TGTGCCAGCAGTCCATCGGGAGAGCAGTTCTTC. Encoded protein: CASSPSGEQFF.

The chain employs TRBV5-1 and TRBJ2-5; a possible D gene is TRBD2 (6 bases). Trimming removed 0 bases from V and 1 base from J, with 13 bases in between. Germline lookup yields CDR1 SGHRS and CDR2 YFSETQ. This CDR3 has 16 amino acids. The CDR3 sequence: CASSLVAGTLQETQYF. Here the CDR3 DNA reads TGCGCCAGCAGCTTGGTTGCGGGGACCCTCCAAGAGACCCAGTACTTC.

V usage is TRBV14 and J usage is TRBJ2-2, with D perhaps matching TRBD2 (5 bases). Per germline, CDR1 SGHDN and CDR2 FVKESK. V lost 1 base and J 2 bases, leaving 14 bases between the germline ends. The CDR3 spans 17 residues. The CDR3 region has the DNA TGTGCCAGCAGCCAAGGGACTGACGCTCTTAACACCGGGGAGCTGTTTTTT. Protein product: CASSQGTDALNTGELFF. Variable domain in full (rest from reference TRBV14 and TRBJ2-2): EAGVTQFPSHSVIEKGQTVTLRCDPISGHDNLYWYRRVMGKEIKFLLHFVKESKQDESGMPNNRFLAERTGGTYSTLKVQPAELEDSGVYFCASSQGTDALNTGELFFGEGSRLTVL.

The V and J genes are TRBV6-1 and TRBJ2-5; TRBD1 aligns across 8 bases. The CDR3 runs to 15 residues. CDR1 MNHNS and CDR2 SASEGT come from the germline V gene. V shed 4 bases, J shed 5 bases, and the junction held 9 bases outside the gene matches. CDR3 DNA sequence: TGTGCCAGCAGTGGAGGGACAGGTAGTTCGGAGACCCAGTACTTC. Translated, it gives CASSGGTGSSETQYF.

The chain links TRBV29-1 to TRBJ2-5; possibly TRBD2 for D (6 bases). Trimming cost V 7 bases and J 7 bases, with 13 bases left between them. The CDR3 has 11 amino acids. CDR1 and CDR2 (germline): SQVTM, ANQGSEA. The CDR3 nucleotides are TGCAGCGCAACCCAGGAGGGGACCCAGTACTTC. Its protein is CSATQEGTQYF.

The CDR3 protein is CASSISGETGELFF. CDR3 in DNA: TGCGCCAGCAGTATATCAGGGGAGACCGGGGAGCTGTTTTTT. The chain links TRBV10-1 to TRBJ2-2; perhaps TRBD1 as D (6 bases). Germline assignment: CDR1 WNHNN and CDR2 SYGVQD (reference sequence). Between the trimmed V and J ends, which lost 5 bases and 5 bases, there was a span of 12 bases. The CDR3 is 14 residues long.

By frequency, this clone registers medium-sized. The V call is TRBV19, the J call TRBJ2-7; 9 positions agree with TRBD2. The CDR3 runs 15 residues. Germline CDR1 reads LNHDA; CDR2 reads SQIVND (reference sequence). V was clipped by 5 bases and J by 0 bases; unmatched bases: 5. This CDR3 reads CASSWTSESSYEQYF. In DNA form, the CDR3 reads TGTGCCAGTAGTTGGACTAGCGAGAGCTCCTACGAGCAGTACTTC.

The CDR3 sequence is CASSVGQRNNEQFF. The CDR3 region has the DNA TGTGCCAGCAGCGTGGGACAGAGAAACAATGAGCAGTTCTTC. The genes are TRBV2 and TRBJ2-1; 7 nucleotides match TRBD1. The junction had 7 bases not matched to a gene; V was cut back by 6 bases and J by 5 bases. The CDR3 has 14 amino acids. Germline V gene data show CDR1 as SNHLY and CDR2 as FYNNEI.

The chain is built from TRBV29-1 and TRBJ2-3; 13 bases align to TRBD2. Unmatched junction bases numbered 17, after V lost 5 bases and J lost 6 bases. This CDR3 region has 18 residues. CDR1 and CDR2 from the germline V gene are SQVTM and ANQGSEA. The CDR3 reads CSVSRLAGGRLLRDTQYF. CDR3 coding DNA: TGCAGCGTTTCTCGACTAGCGGGGGGACGTCTACTGCGGGATACGCAGTATTTT.

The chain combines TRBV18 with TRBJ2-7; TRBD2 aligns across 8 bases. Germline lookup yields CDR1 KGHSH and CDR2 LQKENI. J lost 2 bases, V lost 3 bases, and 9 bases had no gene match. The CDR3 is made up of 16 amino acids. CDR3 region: CASSPPGGGPAYEQYF. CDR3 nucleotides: TGTGCCAGCTCACCGCCCGGCGGGGGGCCCGCCTACGAGCAGTACTTC.

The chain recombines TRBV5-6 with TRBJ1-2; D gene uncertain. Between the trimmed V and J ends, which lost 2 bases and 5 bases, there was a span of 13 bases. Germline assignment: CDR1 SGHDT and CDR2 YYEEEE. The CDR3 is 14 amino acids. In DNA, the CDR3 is TGTGCCAGCAGCTTAGGTCCAACCGGGTATGGCTACACCTTC. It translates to CASSLGPTGYGYTF.